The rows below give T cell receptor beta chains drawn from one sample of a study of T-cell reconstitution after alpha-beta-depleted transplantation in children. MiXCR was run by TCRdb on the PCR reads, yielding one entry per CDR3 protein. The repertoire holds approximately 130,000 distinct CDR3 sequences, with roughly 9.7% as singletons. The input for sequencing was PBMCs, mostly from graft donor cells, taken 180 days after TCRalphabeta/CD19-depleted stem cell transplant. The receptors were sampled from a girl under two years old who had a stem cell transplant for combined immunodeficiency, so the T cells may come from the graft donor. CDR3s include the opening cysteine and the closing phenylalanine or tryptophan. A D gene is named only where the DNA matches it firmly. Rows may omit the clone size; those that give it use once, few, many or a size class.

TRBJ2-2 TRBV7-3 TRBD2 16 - CASSPLGGGDTGELFF TGTGCCAGCAGCCCACTCGGTGGGGGGGACACCGGGGAGCTGTTTTTT
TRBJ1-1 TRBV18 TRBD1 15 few CASSPPTGTNTEAFF TGTGCCAGCTCACCCCCGACAGGGACGAACACTGAAGCTTTCTTT
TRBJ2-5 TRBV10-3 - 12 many CAISEGGETQYF TGTGCCATCAGTGAAGGGGGGGAGACCCAGTACTTC
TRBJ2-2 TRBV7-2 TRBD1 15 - CASSIRDRGHGELFF TGTGCCAGCAGCATCCGGGACAGGGGGCACGGGGAGCTGTTTTTT
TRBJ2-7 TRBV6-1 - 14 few CASRRGDISYEQYF TGTGCCAGCAGGAGGGGGGACATCTCCTACGAGCAGTACTTC
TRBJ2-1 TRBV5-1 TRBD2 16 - CDSSLFGLAGVNEQFF TGCGACAGCAGCTTATTTGGGCTAGCGGGTGTCAATGAGCAGTTCTTC
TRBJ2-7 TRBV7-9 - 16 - CASSLKRSGPLYEQYF TGTGCCAGCAGCTTAAAGCGGAGCGGGCCCCTCTACGAGCAGTACTTC
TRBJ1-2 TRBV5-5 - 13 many CASSLGGNYGYTF TGTGCCAGCAGCTTGGGGGGGAACTATGGCTACACCTTC
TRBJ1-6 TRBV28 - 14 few CASSRLTRNSPLHF TGTGCCAGCAGCCGCCTCACGAGGAATTCACCCCTCCACTTT
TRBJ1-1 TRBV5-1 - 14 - CASSPGTRGTEAFF TGCGCCAGCAGCCCGGGGACGCGGGGCACTGAAGCTTTCTTT
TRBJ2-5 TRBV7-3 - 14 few CASSLKGRQETQYF TGTGCCAGCAGCTTAAAAGGGCGCCAAGAGACCCAGTACTTC
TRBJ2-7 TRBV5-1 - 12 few CASSPGLYEQYF TGCGCCAGCAGTCCGGGACTCTACGAGCAGTACTTC
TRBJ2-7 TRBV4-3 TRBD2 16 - CASSQAWAGVSYEQYF TGCGCCAGCAGCCAAGCGTGGGCGGGAGTCTCCTACGAGCAGTACTTC
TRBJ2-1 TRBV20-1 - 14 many CSAILGQGGSEQFF TGCAGTGCTATCCTCGGACAGGGAGGGAGTGAGCAGTTCTTC
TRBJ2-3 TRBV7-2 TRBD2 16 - CASSLQRGGYTDTQYF TGTGCCAGCAGTTTACAGCGGGGGGGGTACACAGATACGCAGTATTTT
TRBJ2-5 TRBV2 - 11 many CASTREETQYF TGTGCCAGCACGAGGGAAGAGACCCAGTACTTC
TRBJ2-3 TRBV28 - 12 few CASSSPTDTQYF TGTGCCAGCAGTTCTCCCACAGATACGCAGTATTTT
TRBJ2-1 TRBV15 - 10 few CATEVNEQFF TGTGCCACCGAGGTCAATGAGCAGTTCTTC
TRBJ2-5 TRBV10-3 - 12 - CAISTGLETQYF TGTGCCATCAGTACAGGGTTGGAGACCCAGTACTTC
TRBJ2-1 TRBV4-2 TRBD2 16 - CASSQDGGGGYNEQFF TGTGCCAGCAGCCAAGATGGAGGCGGGGGCTACAATGAGCAGTTCTTC
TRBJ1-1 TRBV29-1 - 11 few CSVRDGEGAFF TGCAGCGTCCGAGACGGGGAGGGAGCTTTCTTT
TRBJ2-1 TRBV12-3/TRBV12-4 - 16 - CASRRLSQGGGNEQFF TGTGCCAGCAGGCGTTTAAGCCAGGGGGGCGGAAATGAGCAGTTCTTC
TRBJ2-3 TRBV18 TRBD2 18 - CASSPPKVGAGGADTQYF TGTGCCAGCTCACCACCGAAGGTGGGAGCGGGAGGAGCAGATACGCAGTATTTT
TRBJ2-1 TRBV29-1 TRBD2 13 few CSDGTSGYNEQFF TGCAGCGATGGGACTAGCGGGTACAATGAGCAGTTCTTC
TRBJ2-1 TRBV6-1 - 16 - CASSEAPGLDYNEQFF TGTGCCAGCAGTGAAGCCCCGGGACTGGACTACAATGAGCAGTTCTTC
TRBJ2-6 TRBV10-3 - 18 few CAISAGVTPFSGANVLTF TGTGCCATCAGCGCAGGGGTTACCCCCTTCTCTGGGGCCAACGTCCTGACTTTC
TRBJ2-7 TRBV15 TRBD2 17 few CATSKSLAGGLTYEQYF TGTGCCACCAGCAAGAGCCTAGCGGGAGGTTTGACCTACGAGCAGTACTTC
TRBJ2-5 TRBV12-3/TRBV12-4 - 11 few CASGYGETQYF TGTGCCAGCGGGTATGGAGAGACCCAGTACTTC
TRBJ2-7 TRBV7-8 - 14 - CASSLKSKTYEQYF TGTGCCAGCAGCTTGAAGTCAAAAACCTACGAGCAGTACTTC
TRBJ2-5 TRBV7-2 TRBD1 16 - CASSLALTGGQETQYF TGTGCCAGCAGCTTAGCGCTGACAGGGGGGCAAGAGACCCAGTACTTC
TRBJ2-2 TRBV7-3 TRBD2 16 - CASSPGLAGDTGELFF TGTGCCAGCAGCCCCGGACTAGCGGGGGACACCGGGGAGCTGTTTTTT
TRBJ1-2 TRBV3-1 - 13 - CASSQVPQGPRTF TGTGCCAGCAGCCAAGTGCCCCAGGGCCCGCGAACCTTC
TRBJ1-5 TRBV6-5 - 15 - CASSYRRDRGWPQHF TGTGCCAGCAGTTACCGACGGGACCGAGGGTGGCCCCAGCATTTT
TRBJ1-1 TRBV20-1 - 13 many CSASLTVNTEAFF TGCAGTGCTAGTTTGACGGTGAACACTGAAGCTTTCTTT
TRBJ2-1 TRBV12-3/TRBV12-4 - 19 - CASSLELFAGLSIDNEQFF TGTGCCAGCAGTTTAGAGCTCTTTGCGGGTCTAAGTATTGACAATGAGCAGTTCTTC
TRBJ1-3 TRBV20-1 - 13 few CSASTGSGNTIYF TGCAGTGCTAGCACAGGGTCTGGAAACACCATATATTTT
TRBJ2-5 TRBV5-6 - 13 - CASSLDRRETQYF TGTGCCAGCAGCTTGGATAGAAGGGAGACCCAGTACTTC
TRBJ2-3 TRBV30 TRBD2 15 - CAWSVWRGGRDTQYF TGTGCCTGGAGTGTATGGCGGGGGGGCAGAGATACGCAGTATTTT
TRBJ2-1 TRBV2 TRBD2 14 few CASRTSGPYNEQFF TGTGCCAGCAGGACTAGCGGGCCCTACAATGAGCAGTTCTTC
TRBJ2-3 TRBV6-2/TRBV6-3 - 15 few CASSLVQKGTDTQYF TGTGCCAGCAGTTTGGTCCAAAAGGGCACAGATACGCAGTATTTT
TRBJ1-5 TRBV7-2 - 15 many CASRPQAYSNQPQHF TGTGCCAGCAGGCCACAGGCGTATAGCAATCAGCCCCAGCATTTT
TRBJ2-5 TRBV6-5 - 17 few CASSYSRRIQGKETQYF TGTGCCAGCAGTTACTCGAGAAGGATCCAGGGGAAGGAGACCCAGTACTTC
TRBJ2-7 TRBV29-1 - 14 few CSVSTQYRSYEQYF TGCAGCGTTTCGACACAGTACCGCTCCTACGAGCAGTACTTC
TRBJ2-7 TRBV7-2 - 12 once CASSLGPWEQYF TGTGCCAGCAGCTTGGGCCCCTGGGAGCAGTACTTC
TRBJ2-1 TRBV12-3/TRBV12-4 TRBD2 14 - CASSPPGGRYEQFF TGTGCCAGCAGCCCCCCCGGCGGGAGATATGAGCAGTTCTTC
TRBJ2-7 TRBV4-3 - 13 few CASSQGITYEQYF TGCGCCAGCAGCCAAGGCATTACCTACGAGCAGTACTTC
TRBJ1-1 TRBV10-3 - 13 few CAIRQGRNTEAFF TGTGCCATCAGACAGGGACGGAACACTGAAGCTTTCTTT
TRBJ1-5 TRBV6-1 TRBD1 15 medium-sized CASSETGGVDQPQHF TGTGCCAGCAGCGAAACAGGGGGGGTCGATCAGCCCCAGCATTTT
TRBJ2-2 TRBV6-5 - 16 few CASSLTRLPHTGELFF TGTGCCAGCAGCCTTACACGACTACCACACACCGGGGAGCTGTTTTTT
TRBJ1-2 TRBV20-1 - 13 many CSATEGVGYGYTF TGCAGTGCCACAGAAGGGGTTGGCTATGGCTACACCTTC
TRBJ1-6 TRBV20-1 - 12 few CSTRQVNSPLHF TGCAGTACCCGGCAGGTTAATTCACCCCTCCACTTT
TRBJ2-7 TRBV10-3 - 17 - CAISDPTEDGEKEEQYF TGTGCCATCAGTGACCCTACCGAGGACGGAGAAAAGGAGGAGCAGTACTTC
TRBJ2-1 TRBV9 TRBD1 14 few CASSPQGQGGEQFF TGTGCCAGCAGCCCCCAGGGACAGGGTGGTGAGCAGTTCTTC
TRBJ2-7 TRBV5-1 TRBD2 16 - CASSLEPGLAGSEQYF TGCGCCAGCAGCTTGGAGCCCGGACTAGCGGGAAGCGAGCAGTACTTC